Sequencing of this T cell receptor (beta chain) was carried out in a study of a mutant IDH1 vaccine in newly diagnosed glioma. Assay: immunoSEQ multiplex PCR; the TCRdb copy retains only in-frame clones and omits some. The table lists some 36,000 clones, roughly 79% of them singletons. With 4 bases clipped from V and 2 bases from J, the junction kept 2 bases outside the gene matches. Per germline, CDR1 SEHNR and CDR2 FQNEAQ (reference sequence). This CDR3 contains 14 residues. Concerning this clone itself: The target antigen is unknown.

Noted time point: week 5, during vaccination. Vaccinated patients received 300 ug of mutant IDH1 20-mer peptide per dose, with topical imiquimod. This clonotype was obtained from a man over 45 with glioma. This chain joins TRBV7-9 and TRBJ2-3; 8 nucleotides agree with TRBD1. Sequenced material: PBMCs, taken from a glioma patient whose treatment included an IDH1 peptide vaccine. CDR3 protein: CASSSGQATDTQYF. CDR3 nucleotide sequence: TGTGCCAGCAGCTCGGGACAGGCCACAGATACGCAGTATTTT.